The sequence of this T cell receptor beta chain was determined in a study of shared clonotypes between healthy human individuals. Naivety among CD8 cells was defined by CD45RO negativity and positive CCR7 selection, thereby excluding terminally differentiated effector memory CD45RA+ cells. TCRdb's table, derived via immunoSEQ multiplex PCR, lists solely in-frame clones and lacks some. The sample gives 800,000 to 950,000 clones, about 96% of which show up once; around 0.25% is in the top ten. Sample: naive CD8+ T cells sorted from blood. This clonotype was obtained from a man under 40 in good health.

The CDR3 DNA sequence: TGTGCCAGCAGCCACGGACAGGCGAACACTGAAGCTTTCTTT. This encodes CASSHGQANTEAFF. The gene calls are TRBV7-2 and TRBJ1-1; 7 bases align to TRBD1. The junction had 4 bases not matched to a gene; V was cut back by 5 bases and J by 1 base. The germline V gene has CDR1 SGHTA and CDR2 FQGNSA. This CDR3 is built from 14 residues.